This TCR beta chain was found in a study of T cells after yellow fever vaccination. Study in general: Where fractions had low cell numbers, libraries were prepared from them with the SMART-Seq v4 Ultra Low Input RNA kit.

This CDR3 contains 13 residues. The germline gives CDR1 MNHEY, CDR2 SVGAGI. V lost 0 bases to trimming and J lost 8 bases, with 9 bases between them. TCR cDNA, made by 5'RACE template switching, carried an added universal primer site and UMIs. TCRdb analysed the 5' RACE reads with MiXCR anew, one entry per CDR3 protein. Of hundreds of thousands of distinct CDR3 sequences detected, 8.7% appear once; the ten largest clones hold around 17%. Worth noting for this clonotype: Its antigen is currently unknown.

Broader study findings: Booster sampling recovered most clones from primary vaccination (around 97% CD4, approximately 90% CD8). Although most clonotypes did not, a small share appeared in both CD4 and CD8 compartments.

This sequence joins TRBV6-5 and TRBJ2-3, with D tentatively TRBD2 (5 bases). The specimen comprised PBMCs, sampled on the day of the first yellow fever vaccination. The receptor was derived from a man younger than 35 who received the YFV17D yellow fever vaccine. Here the CDR3 DNA reads TGTGCCAGCAGTTACTCGCACCGGGGTACGCAGTATTTT. Its protein is CASSYSHRGTQYF.